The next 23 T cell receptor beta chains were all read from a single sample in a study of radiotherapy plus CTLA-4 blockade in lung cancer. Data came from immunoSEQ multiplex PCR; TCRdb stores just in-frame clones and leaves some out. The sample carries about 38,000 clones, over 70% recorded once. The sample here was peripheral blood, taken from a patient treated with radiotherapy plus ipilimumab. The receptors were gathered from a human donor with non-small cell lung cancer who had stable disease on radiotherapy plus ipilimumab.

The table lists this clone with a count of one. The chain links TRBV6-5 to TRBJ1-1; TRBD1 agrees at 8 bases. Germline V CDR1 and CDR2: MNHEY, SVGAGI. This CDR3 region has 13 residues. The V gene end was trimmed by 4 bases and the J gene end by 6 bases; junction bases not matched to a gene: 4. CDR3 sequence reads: CASSSDRAAEAFF. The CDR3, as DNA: TGTGCCAGCAGTTCGGACAGGGCCGCTGAAGCTTTCTTT.

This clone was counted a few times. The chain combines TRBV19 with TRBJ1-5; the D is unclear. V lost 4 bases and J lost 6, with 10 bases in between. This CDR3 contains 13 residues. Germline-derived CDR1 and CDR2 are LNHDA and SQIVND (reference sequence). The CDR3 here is CASSSQVAQPQHF. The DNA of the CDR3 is TGTGCCAGTAGTAGCCAGGTAGCTCAGCCCCAGCATTTT.

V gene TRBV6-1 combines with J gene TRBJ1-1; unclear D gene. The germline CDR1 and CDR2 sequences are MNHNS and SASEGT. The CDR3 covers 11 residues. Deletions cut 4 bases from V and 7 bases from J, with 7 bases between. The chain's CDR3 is CASSAGFEAFF. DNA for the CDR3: TGTGCCAGCAGTGCTGGCTTTGAAGCTTTCTTT.

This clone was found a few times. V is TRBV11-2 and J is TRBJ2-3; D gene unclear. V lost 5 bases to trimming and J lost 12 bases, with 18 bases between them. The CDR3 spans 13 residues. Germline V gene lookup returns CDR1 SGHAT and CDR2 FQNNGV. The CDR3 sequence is CASSATLAPRQYF. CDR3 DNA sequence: TGTGCCAGCAGCGCAACCCTTGCGCCCCGCCAGTATTTT.

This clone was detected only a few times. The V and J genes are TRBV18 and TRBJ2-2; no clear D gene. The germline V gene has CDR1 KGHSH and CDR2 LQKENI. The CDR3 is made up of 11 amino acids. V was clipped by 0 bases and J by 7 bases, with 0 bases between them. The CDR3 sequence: CASSPPGELFF. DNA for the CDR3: TGTGCCAGCTCACCACCCGGGGAGCTGTTTTTT. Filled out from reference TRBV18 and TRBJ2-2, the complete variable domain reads NAGVMQNPRHLVRRRGQEARLRCSPMKGHSHVYWYRQLPEEGLKFMVYLQKENIIDESGMPKERFSAEFPKEGPSILRIQQVVRGDSAAYFCASSPPGELFFGEGSRLTVL.

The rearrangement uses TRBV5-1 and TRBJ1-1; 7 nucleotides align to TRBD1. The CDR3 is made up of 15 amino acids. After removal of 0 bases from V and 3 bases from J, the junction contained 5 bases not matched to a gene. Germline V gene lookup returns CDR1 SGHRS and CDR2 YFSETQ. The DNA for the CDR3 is TGCGCCAGCAGCTTGGCCGGGACAGCCTACACTGAAGCTTTCTTT. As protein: CASSLAGTAYTEAFF. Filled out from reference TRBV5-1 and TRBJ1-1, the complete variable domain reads KAGVTQTPRYLIKTRGQQVTLSCSPISGHRSVSWYQQTPGQGLQFLFEYFSETQRNKGNFPGRFSGRQFSNSRSEMNVSTLELGDSALYLCASSLAGTAYTEAFFGQGTRLTVV.

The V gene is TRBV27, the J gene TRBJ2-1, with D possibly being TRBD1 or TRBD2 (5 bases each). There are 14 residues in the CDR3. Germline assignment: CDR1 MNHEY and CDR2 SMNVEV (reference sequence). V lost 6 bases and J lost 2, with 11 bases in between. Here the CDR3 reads CASRIEGPYNEQFF. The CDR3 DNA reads TGTGCCAGCAGAATCGAGGGGCCCTACAATGAGCAGTTCTTC.

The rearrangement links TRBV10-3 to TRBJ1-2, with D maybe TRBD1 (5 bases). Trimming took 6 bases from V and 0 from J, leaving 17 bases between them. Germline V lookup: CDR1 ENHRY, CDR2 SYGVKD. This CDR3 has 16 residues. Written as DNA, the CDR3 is TGTGCCATCAGCTCGGGACCGACGGCTTCTAACTATGGCTACACCTTC. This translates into CAISSGPTASNYGYTF.

In DNA form, the CDR3 reads TGTGCCAGCAGTGCTACCGGGACAGGAGCCGAGCAGTTCTTC. Residues: CASSATGTGAEQFF. The rearrangement links TRBV6-5 to TRBJ2-1; TRBD1 matches at 8 bases. V lost 5 bases to trimming and J lost 10 bases; unmatched junction nucleotides: 10. The length of the CDR3 is 14 residues. Germline V CDR1 and CDR2: MNHEY, SVGAGI.

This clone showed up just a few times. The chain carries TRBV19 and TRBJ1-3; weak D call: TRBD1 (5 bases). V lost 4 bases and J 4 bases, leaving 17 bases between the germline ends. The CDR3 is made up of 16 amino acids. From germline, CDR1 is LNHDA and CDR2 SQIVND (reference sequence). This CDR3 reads CASSTSSGTWGNTIYF. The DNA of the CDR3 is TGTGCCAGTAGTACATCTTCGGGGACCTGGGGAAACACCATATATTTT.

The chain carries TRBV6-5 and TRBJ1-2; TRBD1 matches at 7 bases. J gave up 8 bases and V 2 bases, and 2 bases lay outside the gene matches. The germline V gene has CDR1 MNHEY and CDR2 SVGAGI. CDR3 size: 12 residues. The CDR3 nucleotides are TGTGCCAGCAGTTACAGGGGGCGAGGCTACACCTTC. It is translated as CASSYRGRGYTF.

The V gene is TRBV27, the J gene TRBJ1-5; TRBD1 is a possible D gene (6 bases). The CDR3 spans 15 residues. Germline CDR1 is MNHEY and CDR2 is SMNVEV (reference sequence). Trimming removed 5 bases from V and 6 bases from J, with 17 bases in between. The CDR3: CASSPWGARGQPQHF. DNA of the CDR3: TGTGCCAGCAGTCCCTGGGGGGCGCGGGGTCAGCCCCAGCATTTT.

The CDR3 loop reads CSVETGYGYTF. The DNA for the CDR3 is TGCAGCGTTGAAACGGGGTATGGCTACACCTTC. The V and J genes are TRBV29-1 and TRBJ1-2; D is unclear. V was pared by 2 bases and J by 5 bases, with 6 bases between. Germline V gene lookup returns CDR1 SQVTM and CDR2 ANQGSEA. The CDR3 is made up of 11 amino acids.

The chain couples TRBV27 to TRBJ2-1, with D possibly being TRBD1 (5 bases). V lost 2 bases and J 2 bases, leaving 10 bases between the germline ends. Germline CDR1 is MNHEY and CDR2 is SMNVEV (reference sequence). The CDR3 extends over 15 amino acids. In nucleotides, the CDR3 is TGTGCCAGCAGTTTACCCCCAGGGCCCTACAATGAGCAGTTCTTC. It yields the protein CASSLPPGPYNEQFF.

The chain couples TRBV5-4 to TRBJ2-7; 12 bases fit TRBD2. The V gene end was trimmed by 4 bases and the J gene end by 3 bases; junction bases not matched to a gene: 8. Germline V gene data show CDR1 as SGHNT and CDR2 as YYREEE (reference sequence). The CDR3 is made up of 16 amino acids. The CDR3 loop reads CASSARTSGVVYEQYV. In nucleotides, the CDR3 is TGTGCCAGCAGCGCCAGGACTAGCGGGGTCGTCTACGAGCAGTACGTC.

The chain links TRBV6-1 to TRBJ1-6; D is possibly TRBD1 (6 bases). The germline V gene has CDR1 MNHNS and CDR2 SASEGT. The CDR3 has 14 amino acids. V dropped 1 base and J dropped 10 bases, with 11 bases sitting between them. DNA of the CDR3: TGTGCCAGCAGTGAAGGCAGGGGTTACTCACCCCTCCACTTT. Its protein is CASSEGRGYSPLHF.

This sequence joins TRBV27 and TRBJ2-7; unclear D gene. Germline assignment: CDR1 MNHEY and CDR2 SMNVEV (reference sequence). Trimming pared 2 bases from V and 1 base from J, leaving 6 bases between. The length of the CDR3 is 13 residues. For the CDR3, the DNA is TGTGCCAGCAGTTTAAGTGTTTCCTACGAGCAGTACTTC. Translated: CASSLSVSYEQYF.

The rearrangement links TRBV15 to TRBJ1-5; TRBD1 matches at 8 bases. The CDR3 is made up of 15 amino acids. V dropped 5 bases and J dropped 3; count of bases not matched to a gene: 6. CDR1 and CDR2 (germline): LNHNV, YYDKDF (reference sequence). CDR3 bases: TGTGCCACCAGCCCAGACAGGGGCGTCAATCAGCCCCAGCATTTT. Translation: CATSPDRGVNQPQHF.

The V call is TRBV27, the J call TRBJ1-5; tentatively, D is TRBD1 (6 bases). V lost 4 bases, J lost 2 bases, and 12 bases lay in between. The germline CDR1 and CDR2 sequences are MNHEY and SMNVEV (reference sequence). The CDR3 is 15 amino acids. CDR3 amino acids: CASSWGAIGNQPQHF. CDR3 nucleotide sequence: TGTGCCAGCAGTTGGGGGGCGATAGGCAATCAGCCCCAGCATTTT.

CDR3 coding DNA: TGTGCCAGCAGCCGTAGGGTTTTCACCGGGGAGCTGTTTTTT. Translating it yields CASSRRVFTGELFF. This chain links TRBV5-6 with TRBJ2-2; no clear D. This CDR3 is 14 amino acids long. In germline, CDR1 is SGHDT, CDR2 YYEEEE. Trimming removed 4 bases from V and 4 bases from J, with 11 bases in between.

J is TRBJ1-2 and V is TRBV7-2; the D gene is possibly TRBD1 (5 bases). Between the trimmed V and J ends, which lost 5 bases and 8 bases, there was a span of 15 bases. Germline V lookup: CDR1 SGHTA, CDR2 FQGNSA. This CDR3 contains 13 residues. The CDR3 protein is CASSPWGTGGYTF. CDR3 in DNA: TGTGCCAGCAGCCCATGGGGGACGGGGGGCTACACCTTC.

The CDR3 loop reads CASSVVPGARGYTF. The DNA of the CDR3 is TGTGCCAGCAGCGTAGTTCCGGGGGCGCGGGGCTACACCTTC. The genes are TRBV9 and TRBJ1-2, with a possible D match to TRBD1 (6 bases). V gave up 0 bases and J gave up 8 bases, with 14 bases separating them. Germline values: CDR1 SGDLS, CDR2 YYNGEE. This CDR3 spans 14 amino acids.

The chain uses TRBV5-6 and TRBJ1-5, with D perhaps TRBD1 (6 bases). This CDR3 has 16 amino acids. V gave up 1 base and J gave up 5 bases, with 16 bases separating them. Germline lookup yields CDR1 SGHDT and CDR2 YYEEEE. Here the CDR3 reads CASSLSVQGFDQPQHF. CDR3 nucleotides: TGTGCCAGCAGCTTGTCGGTTCAGGGGTTCGATCAGCCCCAGCATTTT.